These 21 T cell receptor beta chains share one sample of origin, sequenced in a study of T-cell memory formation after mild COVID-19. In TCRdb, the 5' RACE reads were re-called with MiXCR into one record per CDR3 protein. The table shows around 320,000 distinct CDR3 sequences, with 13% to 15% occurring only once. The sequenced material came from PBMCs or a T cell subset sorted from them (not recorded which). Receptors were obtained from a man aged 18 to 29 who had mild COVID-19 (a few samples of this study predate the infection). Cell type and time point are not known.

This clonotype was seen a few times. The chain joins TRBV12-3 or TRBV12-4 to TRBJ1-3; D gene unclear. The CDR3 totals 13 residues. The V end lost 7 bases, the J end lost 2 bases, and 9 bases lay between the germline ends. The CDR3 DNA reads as TGTGCCAGCAACTTCTCGCCTGGAAACACCATATATTTT. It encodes CASNFSPGNTIYF.

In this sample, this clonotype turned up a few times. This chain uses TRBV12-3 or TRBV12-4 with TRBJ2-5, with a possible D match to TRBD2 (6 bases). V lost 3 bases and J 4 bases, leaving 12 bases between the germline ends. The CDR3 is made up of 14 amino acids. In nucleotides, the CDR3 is TGTGCCAGCAGTTTGAGACACGGGGGAGAGACCCAGTACTTC. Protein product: CASSLRHGGETQYF.

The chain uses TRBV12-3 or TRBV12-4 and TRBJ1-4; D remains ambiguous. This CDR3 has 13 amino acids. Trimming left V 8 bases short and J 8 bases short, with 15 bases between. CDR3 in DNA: TGTGCCAGCCGCCGCACAGAAACAGAAAAACTGTTTTTT. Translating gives CASRRTETEKLFF.

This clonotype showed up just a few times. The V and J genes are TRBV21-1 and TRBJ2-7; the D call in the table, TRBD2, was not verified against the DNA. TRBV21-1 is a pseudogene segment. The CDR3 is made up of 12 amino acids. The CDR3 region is CASSPGHQGPHF. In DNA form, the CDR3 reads TGTGCCAGCTCACCGGGACACCAGGGCCCTCACTTC.

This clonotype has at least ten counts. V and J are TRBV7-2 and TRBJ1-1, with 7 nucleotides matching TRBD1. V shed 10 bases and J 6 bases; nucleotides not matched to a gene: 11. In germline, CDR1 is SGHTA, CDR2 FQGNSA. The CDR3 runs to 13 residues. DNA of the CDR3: TGTGCCACCGGCTTAGAGGGGGCCCCTGAAGCTTTCTTT. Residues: CATGLEGAPEAFF.

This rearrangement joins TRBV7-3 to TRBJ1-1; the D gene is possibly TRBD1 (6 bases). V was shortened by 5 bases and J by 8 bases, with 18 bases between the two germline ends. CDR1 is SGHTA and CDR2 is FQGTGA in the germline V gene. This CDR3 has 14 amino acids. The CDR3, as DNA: TGTGCCAGCAGCCCACATGGGGGGGCCGCGGAAGCTTTCTTT. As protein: CASSPHGGAAEAFF.

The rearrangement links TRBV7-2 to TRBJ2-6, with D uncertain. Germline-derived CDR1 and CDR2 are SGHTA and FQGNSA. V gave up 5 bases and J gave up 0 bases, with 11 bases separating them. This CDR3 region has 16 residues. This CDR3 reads CASSPRYGSGANVLTF. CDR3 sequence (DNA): TGTGCCAGCAGCCCTAGATACGGCTCTGGGGCCAACGTCCTGACTTTC. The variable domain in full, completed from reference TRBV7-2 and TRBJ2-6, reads GAGVSQSPSNKVTEKGKDVELRCDPISGHTALYWYRQSLGQGLEFLIYFQGNSAPDKSGLPSDRFSAERTGGSVSTLTIQRTQQEDSAVYLCASSPRYGSGANVLTFGAGSRLTVL.

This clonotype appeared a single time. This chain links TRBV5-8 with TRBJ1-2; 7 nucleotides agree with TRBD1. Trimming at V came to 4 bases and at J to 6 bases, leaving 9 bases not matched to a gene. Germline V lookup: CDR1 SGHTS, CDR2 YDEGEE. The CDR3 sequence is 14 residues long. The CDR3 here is CASSRRTGVHGYTF. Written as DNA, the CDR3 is TGTGCCAGCAGCCGAAGGACAGGCGTTCATGGCTACACCTTC.

The CDR3 DNA follows: TGTGCCAGCAAGACCGATCTTAACCCGGTTTACGAGCAGTACGTC. This translates into CASKTDLNPVYEQYV. The chain is built from TRBV6-1 and TRBJ2-7, with D unclear. Trimming shortened V by 7 bases and J by 4 bases, and 20 bases separated the two germline ends. The germline V gene has CDR1 MNHNS and CDR2 SASEGT. The CDR3 is 15 amino acids.

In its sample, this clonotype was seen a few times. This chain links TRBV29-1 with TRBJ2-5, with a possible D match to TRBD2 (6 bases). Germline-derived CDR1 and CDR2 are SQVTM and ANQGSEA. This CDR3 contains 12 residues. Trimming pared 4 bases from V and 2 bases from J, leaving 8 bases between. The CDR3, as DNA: TGCAGCGTTGCGGGACTGCAAGAGACCCAGTACTTC. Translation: CSVAGLQETQYF.

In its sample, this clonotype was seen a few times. CDR3 DNA: TGTGCCAGCAGCTTAGAAGGGACTGGCTACACCTTC. Amino acids: CASSLEGTGYTF. V is TRBV7-9 and J is TRBJ1-2, with D possibly matching TRBD1 (5 bases). This CDR3 comprises 12 residues. CDR1 and CDR2 (germline): SEHNR, FQNEAQ (reference sequence). V lost 1 base and J lost 7, with 7 bases in between.

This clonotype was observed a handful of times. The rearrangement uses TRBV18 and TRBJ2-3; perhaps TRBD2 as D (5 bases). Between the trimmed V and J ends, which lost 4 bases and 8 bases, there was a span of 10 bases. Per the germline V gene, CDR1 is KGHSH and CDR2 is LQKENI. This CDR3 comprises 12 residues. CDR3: CASSRGIGTQYF. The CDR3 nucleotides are TGTGCCAGCTCACGAGGGATAGGTACGCAGTATTTT.

The CDR3 reads CASSQGTGGANTIYF. The CDR3, as DNA: TGCGCCAGCAGCCAAGGGACAGGGGGCGCAAACACCATATATTTT. The chain is built from TRBV5-1 and TRBJ1-3; 12 bases are shared with TRBD1. This CDR3 spans 15 amino acids. After removal of 4 bases from V and 6 bases from J, the junction contained 5 bases not matched to a gene. The germline V gene encodes CDR1 SGHRS and CDR2 YFSETQ. The full variable domain, in which reference TRBV5-1 and TRBJ1-3 provide the parts outside the CDR3, is KAGVTQTPRYLIKTRGQQVTLSCSPISGHRSVSWYQQTPGQGLQFLFEYFSETQRNKGNFPGRFSGRQFSNSRSEMNVSTLELGDSALYLCASSQGTGGANTIYFGEGSWLTVV.

CDR3 sequence reads: CASSLEVRLAGGTDTQYF. The CDR3 DNA follows: TGTGCCAGCAGCTTAGAAGTTCGACTAGCGGGGGGAACAGATACGCAGTATTTT. This chain uses TRBV11-2 with TRBJ2-3; TRBD2 matches 13 bases. The germline V gene has CDR1 SGHAT and CDR2 FQNNGV. The CDR3 consists of 18 residues. Losses at the gene ends were 0 bases for V and 3 bases for J; bases not matched to a gene: 6.

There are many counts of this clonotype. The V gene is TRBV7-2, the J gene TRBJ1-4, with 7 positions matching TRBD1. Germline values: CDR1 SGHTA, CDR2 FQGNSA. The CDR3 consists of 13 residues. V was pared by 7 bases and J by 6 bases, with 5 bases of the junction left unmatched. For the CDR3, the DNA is TGTGCCAGCAAAAAGGGGGCCTATGAAAAACTGTTTTTT. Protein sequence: CASKKGAYEKLFF.

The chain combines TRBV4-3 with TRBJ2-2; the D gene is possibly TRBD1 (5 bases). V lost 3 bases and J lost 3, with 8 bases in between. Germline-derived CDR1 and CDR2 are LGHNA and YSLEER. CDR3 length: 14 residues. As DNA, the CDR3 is TGCGCCAGCAGCCACGACAGAGACACCGGGGAGCTGTTTTTT. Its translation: CASSHDRDTGELFF.

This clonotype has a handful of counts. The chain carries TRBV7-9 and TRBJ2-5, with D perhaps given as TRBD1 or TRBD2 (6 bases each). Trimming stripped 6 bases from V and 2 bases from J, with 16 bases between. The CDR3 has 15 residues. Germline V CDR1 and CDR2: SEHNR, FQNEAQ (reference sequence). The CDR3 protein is CASRTGAAIQETQYF. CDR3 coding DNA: TGTGCCAGCAGGACGGGGGCAGCCATTCAAGAGACCCAGTACTTC.

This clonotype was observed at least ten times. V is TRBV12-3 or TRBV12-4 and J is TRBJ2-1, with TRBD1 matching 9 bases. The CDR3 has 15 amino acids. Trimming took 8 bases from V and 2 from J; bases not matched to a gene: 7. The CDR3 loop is CASAHWDRAYNEQFF. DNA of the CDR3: TGTGCCAGCGCACATTGGGACAGGGCCTACAATGAGCAGTTCTTC.

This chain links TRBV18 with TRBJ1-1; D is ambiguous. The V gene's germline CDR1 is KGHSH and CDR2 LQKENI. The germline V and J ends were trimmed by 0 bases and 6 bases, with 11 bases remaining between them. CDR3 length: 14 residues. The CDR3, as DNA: TGTGCCAGCTCACCACCAAATCAAAATCCTGAAGCTTTCTTT. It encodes CASSPPNQNPEAFF.

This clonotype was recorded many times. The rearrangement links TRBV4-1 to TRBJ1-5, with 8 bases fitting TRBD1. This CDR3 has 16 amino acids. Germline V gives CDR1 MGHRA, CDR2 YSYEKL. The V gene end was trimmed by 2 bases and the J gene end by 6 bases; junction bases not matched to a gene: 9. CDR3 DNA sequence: TGCGCCAGCAGCCAACCCGGACAGGGAGGGGGTCAGCCCCAGCATTTT. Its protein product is CASSQPGQGGGQPQHF.

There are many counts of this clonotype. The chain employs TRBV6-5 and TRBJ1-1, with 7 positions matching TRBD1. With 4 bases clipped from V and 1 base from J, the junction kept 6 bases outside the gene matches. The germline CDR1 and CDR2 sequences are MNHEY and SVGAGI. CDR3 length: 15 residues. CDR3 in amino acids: CASSSGGNKNTEAFF. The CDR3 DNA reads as TGTGCCAGCAGTTCAGGGGGTAACAAGAACACTGAAGCTTTCTTT.